The clone carrying this T cell receptor (beta chain) has just one count. The source of the sample is a study of blood T cell repertoires in COVID-19. Cohort 3 recovered donors had two negative PCRs, clearance, or symptom resolution. Per the authors' pipeline: Amplifying reference gene primers gave estimates of nucleated cell counts. Profiled with immunoSEQ multiplex PCR; TCRdb holds only in-frame clones, not every one. V, J and clone size derive from that table, while D and trimming were established from the DNA sequence. Among 200,000 to 250,000 clones listed, approximately 83% were seen once. Sequencing was done on a sample of PBMCs or T cells enriched from blood (not recorded which). This TCR derives from a woman aged 55-70 years who had recovered from COVID-19.

Here the CDR3 reads CASSFVTANYGYTF. The CDR3 region has the DNA TGTGCCAGCAGCTTCGTGACAGCCAACTATGGCTACACCTTC. This chain uses TRBV7-9 with TRBJ1-2; possible D gene TRBD1, 5 bases. V lost 3 bases to trimming and J lost 2 bases, with 10 bases between them. CDR1 is SEHNR, CDR2 FQNEAQ, per germline (reference sequence). This CDR3 spans 14 amino acids.